These T cell receptor beta chains were read from a single sample in a study of cytomegalovirus exposure and HLA in healthy donors. Profiled with immunoSEQ multiplex PCR; TCRdb holds only in-frame clones, not every one. This sample has over 150,000 clones, with roughly 76% found just once. Material: PBMCs. These receptors came from a human donor in good health. Each CDR3 is given with its conserved first and last residue. The D gene is left open where the match is weak. The listing skips clone size in some rows; elsewhere it reads once, few, many or a size class.

d_gene: TRBD1
j_gene: TRBJ2-4
v_gene: TRBV4-1
abundance: .
CDR3aa: CASSPGRQGATKNIQYF
CDR3nt: TGCGCCAGCAGCCCCGGTCGGCAGGGGGCAACCAAAAACATTCAGTACTTC

d_gene: .
j_gene: TRBJ2-7
v_gene: TRBV7-6
abundance: .
CDR3aa: CASSLFFYGDKYF
CDR3nt: TGTGCCAGCAGCTTATTTTTTTACGGGGATAAGTACTTC

d_gene: TRBD2
j_gene: TRBJ2-3
v_gene: TRBV27
abundance: .
CDR3aa: CASSLPSGGLDTQYF
CDR3nt: TGTGCCAGCAGCCTCCCCAGCGGGGGGTTGGATACGCAGTATTTT

d_gene: .
j_gene: TRBJ1-1
v_gene: TRBV27
abundance: .
CDR3aa: CASSLRDKKCEAFF
CDR3nt: TGTGCCAGCAGTTTACGAGATAAAAAATGTGAAGCTTTCTTT

d_gene: TRBD2
j_gene: TRBJ2-2
v_gene: TRBV15
abundance: .
CDR3aa: CATSSRTSGAGELFF
CDR3nt: TGTGCCACCAGCAGCAGGACTAGCGGGGCCGGGGAGCTGTTTTTT

d_gene: .
j_gene: TRBJ2-7
v_gene: TRBV4-3
abundance: .
CDR3aa: CASSQDSGSSSNEQYF
CDR3nt: TGCGCCAGCAGCCAAGATTCAGGCAGCTCCTCTAACGAGCAGTACTTC

d_gene: TRBD1
j_gene: TRBJ2-7
v_gene: TRBV9
abundance: .
CDR3aa: CASSPTTGPAYEQYF
CDR3nt: TGTGCCAGCAGCCCTACGACAGGGCCAGCCTACGAGCAGTACTTC

d_gene: .
j_gene: TRBJ2-7
v_gene: TRBV7-6
abundance: .
CDR3aa: CASSLENSYEQYF
CDR3nt: TGTGCCAGCAGCTTAGAAAATTCATACGAGCAGTACTTC

d_gene: TRBD1
j_gene: TRBJ1-1
v_gene: TRBV6-5
abundance: few
CDR3aa: CASSYGTGGYTEAFF
CDR3nt: TGTGCCAGCAGTTACGGGACAGGGGGCTACACTGAAGCTTTCTTT

d_gene: TRBD1
j_gene: TRBJ1-1
v_gene: TRBV5-6
abundance: few
CDR3aa: CASSLQGGTEAFF
CDR3nt: TGTGCCAGCAGCTTGCAGGGGGGCACTGAAGCTTTCTTT

d_gene: TRBD2
j_gene: TRBJ2-7
v_gene: TRBV7-2
abundance: .
CDR3aa: CASSSRSIAGGLYEQYF
CDR3nt: TGTGCCAGCAGCTCCAGGTCAATCGCGGGAGGCCTCTACGAGCAGTACTTC

d_gene: TRBD2
j_gene: TRBJ2-1
v_gene: TRBV5-6
abundance: .
CDR3aa: CASSLIGGGPVNEQFF
CDR3nt: TGTGCCAGCAGCTTGATAGGCGGGGGGCCAGTCAATGAGCAGTTCTTC

d_gene: TRBD1
j_gene: TRBJ2-7
v_gene: TRBV7-2
abundance: .
CDR3aa: CASSPDRGIYEQYF
CDR3nt: TGTGCCAGCAGCCCCGACAGGGGAATTTACGAGCAGTACTTC

d_gene: .
j_gene: TRBJ2-7
v_gene: TRBV13
abundance: .
CDR3aa: CASSQDSSSYEQYF
CDR3nt: TGTGCCAGCAGCCAGGACAGTTCCTCCTACGAGCAGTACTTC

d_gene: TRBD1
j_gene: TRBJ2-5
v_gene: TRBV15
abundance: .
CDR3aa: CATSRDGGRDRFKETQYF
CDR3nt: TGTGCCACCAGCAGAGATGGGGGAAGGGACAGGTTTAAAGAGACCCAGTACTTC

d_gene: TRBD2
j_gene: TRBJ2-4
v_gene: TRBV6-9
abundance: few
CDR3aa: CASRNVELAGPKNIQYF
CDR3nt: TGTGCCAGCAGAAACGTGGAGCTAGCGGGACCCAAAAACATTCAGTACTTC

d_gene: .
j_gene: TRBJ1-2
v_gene: TRBV6-5
abundance: .
CDR3aa: CASSQGYGYTF
CDR3nt: TGTGCCAGCAGCCAGGGGTATGGCTACACCTTC

d_gene: TRBD1
j_gene: TRBJ1-4
v_gene: TRBV4-3
abundance: .
CDR3aa: CASSQDMVGTGGTNEKLFF
CDR3nt: TGCGCCAGCAGCCAAGACATGGTTGGAACAGGGGGCACTAATGAAAAACTGTTTTTT

d_gene: .
j_gene: TRBJ2-3
v_gene: TRBV5-1
abundance: .
CDR3aa: CASSLRGASTDTQYF
CDR3nt: TGCGCCAGCAGCTTGCGGGGGGCTAGCACAGATACGCAGTATTTT

d_gene: TRBD1
j_gene: TRBJ1-2
v_gene: TRBV19
abundance: .
CDR3aa: CAIILQGRLSGYTF
CDR3nt: TGTGCCATTATCCTACAGGGGCGACTGTCTGGCTACACCTTC

d_gene: .
j_gene: TRBJ1-1
v_gene: TRBV5-4
abundance: few
CDR3aa: CASSSTDRAEAFF
CDR3nt: TGTGCCAGCAGCTCGACGGACAGAGCTGAAGCTTTCTTT

d_gene: .
j_gene: TRBJ1-1
v_gene: TRBV11-3
abundance: .
CDR3aa: CASSLGSGAFF
CDR3nt: TGTGCCAGCAGCTTAGGTAGTGGAGCTTTCTTT

d_gene: .
j_gene: TRBJ1-1
v_gene: TRBV9
abundance: .
CDR3aa: CASSPGGLLTEAFF
CDR3nt: TGTGCCAGCAGCCCCGGGGGGTTGCTCACTGAAGCTTTCTTT

d_gene: TRBD1
j_gene: TRBJ2-2
v_gene: TRBV7-3
abundance: .
CDR3aa: CASSLMGQGNTGELFF
CDR3nt: TGTGCCAGCAGCTTAATGGGACAGGGGAACACCGGGGAGCTGTTTTTT

d_gene: .
j_gene: TRBJ1-2
v_gene: TRBV27
abundance: .
CDR3aa: CASRSGLKGVDYGYTF
CDR3nt: TGTGCCAGCAGATCGGGTCTGAAGGGGGTGGACTATGGCTACACCTTC

d_gene: .
j_gene: TRBJ2-3
v_gene: TRBV7-2
abundance: .
CDR3aa: CASSSGEETQYF
CDR3nt: TGTGCCAGCAGCTCGGGGGAAGAGACGCAGTATTTT

d_gene: .
j_gene: TRBJ1-2
v_gene: TRBV7-2
abundance: .
CDR3aa: CATRSDSLYGYTF
CDR3nt: TGTGCCACCCGATCCGACAGCCTCTATGGCTACACCTTC

d_gene: TRBD2
j_gene: TRBJ2-1
v_gene: TRBV4-3
abundance: .
CDR3aa: CASSQDPSGGMTNEQFF
CDR3nt: TGCGCCAGCAGCCAAGATCCTAGCGGGGGGATGACCAATGAGCAGTTCTTC

d_gene: .
j_gene: TRBJ1-5
v_gene: TRBV4-2
abundance: .
CDR3aa: CASSQDRGVWQPQHF
CDR3nt: TGTGCCAGCAGCCAAGATCGGGGGGTGTGGCAGCCCCAGCATTTT

d_gene: TRBD1
j_gene: TRBJ2-3
v_gene: TRBV4-3
abundance: .
CDR3aa: CASSQEGTGQGPDTQYF
CDR3nt: TGCGCCAGCAGCCAAGAGGGTACGGGACAGGGCCCAGATACGCAGTATTTT

d_gene: .
j_gene: TRBJ1-3
v_gene: TRBV27
abundance: .
CDR3aa: CASSLFGTPENTIYF
CDR3nt: TGTGCCAGCAGTTTATTTGGGACACCGGAAAACACCATATATTTT

d_gene: .
j_gene: TRBJ2-1
v_gene: TRBV7-9
abundance: .
CDR3aa: CASSRYNEQFF
CDR3nt: TGTGCCAGCAGCCGTTACAATGAGCAGTTCTTC

d_gene: .
j_gene: TRBJ2-5
v_gene: TRBV9
abundance: .
CDR3aa: CASSVADYELIETQYF
CDR3nt: TGTGCCAGCAGCGTAGCAGACTATGAACTGATAGAGACCCAGTACTTC

d_gene: .
j_gene: TRBJ1-3
v_gene: TRBV4-3
abundance: .
CDR3aa: CASSQVFGSGNTIYF
CDR3nt: TGCGCCAGCAGCCAAGTCTTCGGGAGTGGAAACACCATATATTTT

d_gene: .
j_gene: TRBJ2-7
v_gene: TRBV27
abundance: .
CDR3aa: CASSLSPDYEQYF
CDR3nt: TGTGCCAGCAGTTTGAGTCCCGACTACGAGCAGTACTTC

d_gene: .
j_gene: TRBJ2-7
v_gene: TRBV9
abundance: few
CDR3aa: CASSSGTSGVEQYF
CDR3nt: TGTGCCAGCAGCTCAGGGACTTCCGGGGTTGAGCAGTACTTC

d_gene: TRBD2
j_gene: TRBJ2-1
v_gene: TRBV2
abundance: once
CDR3aa: CASSAGLSQYNEQFF
CDR3nt: TGTGCCAGCAGCGCGGGACTATCACAATACAATGAGCAGTTCTTC

d_gene: TRBD1
j_gene: TRBJ1-1
v_gene: TRBV6-1
abundance: .
CDR3aa: CASSEGGGRTEAFF
CDR3nt: TGTGCCAGCAGTGAAGGAGGGGGCAGGACTGAAGCTTTCTTT

d_gene: .
j_gene: TRBJ1-2
v_gene: TRBV29-1
abundance: .
CDR3aa: CSVEKQGKSGYTF
CDR3nt: TGCAGCGTGGAAAAACAGGGTAAAAGTGGCTACACCTTC

d_gene: .
j_gene: TRBJ1-1
v_gene: TRBV7-2
abundance: .
CDR3aa: CASSLYESRGNTEAFF
CDR3nt: TGTGCCAGCAGCTTATATGAGAGCAGGGGTAACACTGAAGCTTTCTTT

d_gene: .
j_gene: TRBJ2-7
v_gene: TRBV29-1
abundance: .
CDR3aa: CSVGGQYEQYF
CDR3nt: TGCAGCGTTGGAGGACAGTACGAGCAGTACTTC

d_gene: .
j_gene: TRBJ1-1
v_gene: TRBV5-4
abundance: few
CDR3aa: CASSFDSEAFF
CDR3nt: TGTGCCAGCAGCTTCGACAGCGAAGCTTTCTTT

d_gene: .
j_gene: TRBJ2-1
v_gene: TRBV5-1
abundance: .
CDR3aa: CASSSTLSSYNEQFF
CDR3nt: TGCGCCAGCAGCTCCACCCTTAGCTCCTACAATGAGCAGTTCTTC

d_gene: .
j_gene: TRBJ2-7
v_gene: TRBV5-6
abundance: .
CDR3aa: CASSLAAYNDRTYEQYF
CDR3nt: TGTGCCAGCAGCTTGGCCGCCTATAACGACAGGACCTACGAGCAGTACTTC

d_gene: TRBD2
j_gene: TRBJ2-2
v_gene: TRBV4-1
abundance: once
CDR3aa: CASSQTERGGGRTGELFF
CDR3nt: TGCGCCAGCAGCCAGACCGAAAGGGGCGGGGGTAGGACCGGGGAGCTGTTTTTT

d_gene: .
j_gene: TRBJ1-2
v_gene: TRBV6-5
abundance: .
CDR3aa: CASRPTVTPVGYTF
CDR3nt: TGTGCCAGCAGACCGACAGTTACCCCGGTAGGCTACACCTTC

d_gene: TRBD1
j_gene: TRBJ1-1
v_gene: TRBV6-6
abundance: .
CDR3aa: CASLYPGTGVTEAFF
CDR3nt: TGTGCCAGCCTGTATCCCGGGACAGGGGTAACTGAAGCTTTCTTT

d_gene: TRBD1
j_gene: TRBJ2-2
v_gene: TRBV19
abundance: .
CDR3aa: CASSRQGPGELFF
CDR3nt: TGTGCCAGTAGTCGACAGGGGCCCGGGGAGCTGTTTTTT

d_gene: .
j_gene: TRBJ2-4
v_gene: TRBV5-4
abundance: .
CDR3aa: CASSSPSTAKNIQYF
CDR3nt: TGTGCCAGCAGCTCTCCCAGTACAGCCAAAAACATTCAGTACTTC

d_gene: .
j_gene: TRBJ2-3
v_gene: TRBV19
abundance: .
CDR3aa: CASSERQGLDTQYF
CDR3nt: TGTGCCAGTAGTGAGCGACAGGGACTGGATACGCAGTATTTT

d_gene: TRBD1
j_gene: TRBJ1-4
v_gene: TRBV13
abundance: .
CDR3aa: CASSLGRGRGNEKLFF
CDR3nt: TGTGCCAGCAGCTTAGGGAGGGGGCGAGGTAATGAAAAACTGTTTTTT

d_gene: .
j_gene: TRBJ2-7
v_gene: TRBV7-6
abundance: .
CDR3aa: CASSLFQGSYEQYF
CDR3nt: TGTGCCAGCAGCTTATTCCAGGGAAGCTACGAGCAGTACTTC